Listed below are T cell receptor beta chains from one sample, sequenced in a study of T cell responses to AZD1222 COVID-19 vaccine. Assay used: immunoSEQ multiplex PCR; TCRdb lists only in-frame clones, some missing. This table holds 130,000 to 150,000 clones, around nine tenths found once. The specimen was peripheral blood, collected on day 0 of AZD1222 vaccination. All receptors come from an adult in good health. CDR3s include the opening cysteine and the closing phenylalanine or tryptophan. Each record gives: V gene, J gene, CDR3 protein.

v_call: TRBV20-1; j_call: TRBJ1-1; cdr3_aa: CSASIPGGGAGTEAFF
v_call: TRBV6-5; j_call: TRBJ2-7; cdr3_aa: CASSYSVTGGNYEQYF
v_call: TRBV19; j_call: TRBJ1-2; cdr3_aa: CASGPWGEDYGYTF
v_call: TRBV27; j_call: TRBJ1-2; cdr3_aa: CASSPRTRTVYGYTF
v_call: TRBV11-2; j_call: TRBJ2-7; cdr3_aa: CASSSGGTGYSYEQYF
v_call: TRBV18; j_call: TRBJ1-2; cdr3_aa: CASSPLKGDTNYGYTF
v_call: TRBV7-9; j_call: TRBJ2-3; cdr3_aa: CASSFDMGQGQYF
v_call: TRBV5-5; j_call: TRBJ2-7; cdr3_aa: CASSWGARGPTYEQYF
v_call: TRBV5-6; j_call: TRBJ1-2; cdr3_aa: CASSLAFGTGDYGYTF
v_call: TRBV2; j_call: TRBJ1-5; cdr3_aa: CASSEGQATVQPQHF
v_call: TRBV9; j_call: TRBJ2-2; cdr3_aa: CASSVLPGQGPGELFF
v_call: TRBV5-1; j_call: TRBJ2-3; cdr3_aa: CASSLAREADFTDTQYF
v_call: TRBV7-3; j_call: TRBJ2-2; cdr3_aa: CASSSQGAGGELFF
v_call: TRBV12-3/TRBV12-4; j_call: TRBJ2-1; cdr3_aa: CASSPTYNEQFF
v_call: TRBV27; j_call: TRBJ2-7; cdr3_aa: CASSFGQTYEQYF
v_call: TRBV5-1; j_call: TRBJ1-2; cdr3_aa: CASSLSTRYGYTF
v_call: TRBV30; j_call: TRBJ2-3; cdr3_aa: CSCLGGTDTQYF
v_call: TRBV5-1; j_call: TRBJ1-2; cdr3_aa: CASATGGDYGYTF
v_call: TRBV10-2; j_call: TRBJ1-6; cdr3_aa: CASSDFRQYNSPLHF
v_call: TRBV9; j_call: TRBJ2-2; cdr3_aa: CASSVGLVTSGSIGELFF
v_call: TRBV5-1; j_call: TRBJ2-2; cdr3_aa: CASSLLPSGTNTGELFF
v_call: TRBV28; j_call: TRBJ2-3; cdr3_aa: CASSLFGTSTDTQYF
v_call: TRBV18; j_call: TRBJ2-7; cdr3_aa: CASSPGTGGYEQYF
v_call: TRBV7-2; j_call: TRBJ2-1; cdr3_aa: CASSSNSYNEQFF
v_call: TRBV27; j_call: TRBJ1-5; cdr3_aa: CASSLQGGGNQPQHF
v_call: TRBV20-1; j_call: TRBJ2-1; cdr3_aa: CSARGRNEQFF
v_call: TRBV3-1/TRBV3-2; j_call: TRBJ2-5; cdr3_aa: CASSESVGGRREETQYF
v_call: TRBV14; j_call: TRBJ2-3; cdr3_aa: CASSQARADTQYF
v_call: TRBV7-9; j_call: TRBJ1-6; cdr3_aa: CASRGGQGLFSPLHF
v_call: TRBV12-5; j_call: TRBJ2-2; cdr3_aa: CASGLVLTSGRGTGELFF
v_call: TRBV5-1; j_call: TRBJ1-2; cdr3_aa: CASSLGGDSGYTF
v_call: TRBV30; j_call: TRBJ1-6; cdr3_aa: CAWSMGYGNSPLHF
v_call: TRBV11-2; j_call: TRBJ1-2; cdr3_aa: CASSSLTGRTTNYGYTF
v_call: TRBV6-4; j_call: TRBJ1-2; cdr3_aa: CASSVEQGSGYTF
v_call: TRBV5-1; j_call: TRBJ1-1; cdr3_aa: CASSLGDRGKNTEAFF
v_call: TRBV19; j_call: TRBJ1-4; cdr3_aa: CASRLTFANEKLFF
v_call: TRBV27; j_call: TRBJ2-5; cdr3_aa: CASSLRPGQGDSETQYF
v_call: TRBV27; j_call: TRBJ2-3; cdr3_aa: CASSFDRGGISTDTQYF
v_call: TRBV7-3; j_call: TRBJ1-2; cdr3_aa: CASSPGPARGGYGYTF
v_call: TRBV10-2; j_call: TRBJ1-2; cdr3_aa: CASSTTEFYGYTF
v_call: TRBV4-1; j_call: TRBJ2-7; cdr3_aa: CASSHPGQGLYEQYF
v_call: TRBV6-5; j_call: TRBJ1-5; cdr3_aa: CASSPGTDPNQPQHF
v_call: TRBV6-1; j_call: TRBJ2-3; cdr3_aa: CASSEEVREREDTQYF
v_call: TRBV29-1; j_call: TRBJ1-1; cdr3_aa: CSVMGGRGAAFF
v_call: TRBV25-1; j_call: TRBJ1-2; cdr3_aa: CASSDDRGLDGYTF
v_call: TRBV4-1; j_call: TRBJ2-2; cdr3_aa: CASSQKISMGGSNTGELFF